Following are 23 T cell receptor beta chains from one sample sequenced in a study of shared clonotypes between healthy human individuals. CD8 cells classed as naive were CD45RO-negative and positively selected for CCR7, excluding terminally differentiated effector memory CD45RA+ cells. Sequencing was performed with immunoSEQ multiplex PCR; in TCRdb, only in-frame clones are kept and a portion is missing. Found here are about 2.1 million clones, 93% of them singletons; the top ten hold approximately 1.6%. The sample was naive CD8+ T cells from PBMCs. The receptors were gathered from a man younger than 35 in good health. Some clones in this sample may be carry-over from other donors' samples.

This sequence joins TRBV4-1 and TRBJ2-7; 8 bases agree with TRBD1. CDR1 and CDR2 from the germline V gene are MGHRA and YSYEKL. The CDR3 length is 14 residues. The J segment lost 4 bases and the V segment lost 4 bases, leaving 6 bases of the junction unmatched. The DNA for the CDR3 is TGCGCCAGCAGCCTTGGGACAGGAATGTACGAGCAGTACTTC. It codes for CASSLGTGMYEQYF.

This clone has just one count. The rearrangement joins TRBV7-9 to TRBJ2-1; D is unresolved. The germline V gene encodes CDR1 SEHNR and CDR2 FQNEAQ (reference sequence). CDR3 length: 16 amino acids. Trimming cost V 2 bases and J 7 bases, with 18 bases left between them. The CDR3 reads CASSLSETPKRNEQFF. CDR3 coding DNA: TGTGCCAGCAGCTTAAGTGAGACGCCGAAACGGAATGAGCAGTTCTTC. Full variable domain (missing parts from reference TRBV7-9 and TRBJ2-1): DTGVSQNPRHKITKRGQNVTFRCDPISEHNRLYWYRQTLGQGPEFLTYFQNEAQLEKSRLLSDRFSAERPKGSFSTLEIQRTEQGDSAMYLCASSLSETPKRNEQFFGPGTRLTVL.

The V and J genes are TRBV9 and TRBJ2-5; 7 bases line up with TRBD1. From germline, CDR1 is SGDLS and CDR2 YYNGEE. The V segment lost 3 bases and the J segment 4 bases; nucleotides outside the gene matches: 6. There are 14 residues in the CDR3. CDR3: CASSEGASVETQYF. In nucleotides, the CDR3 is TGTGCCAGCAGCGAGGGGGCCAGTGTAGAGACCCAGTACTTC.

This chain joins TRBV27 and TRBJ1-2; D is ambiguous. The CDR3 has 11 amino acids. V gave up 8 bases and J gave up 7 bases, with 11 bases separating them. The germline V gene encodes CDR1 MNHEY and CDR2 SMNVEV (reference sequence). CDR3: CASGRGLGYTF. DNA of the CDR3: TGTGCCAGCGGCCGAGGGCTTGGCTACACCTTC.

This sequence joins TRBV9 and TRBJ1-1; D possibly corresponds to TRBD1 (5 bases). Germline CDR1 reads SGDLS; CDR2 reads YYNGEE. V lost 4 bases and J lost 5, with 12 bases in between. The CDR3 runs to 13 residues. As DNA, the CDR3 is TGTGCCAGCAGCCCATTGGGACGTACTGAAGCTTTCTTT. The encoded protein is CASSPLGRTEAFF.

This chain joins TRBV5-1 and TRBJ2-3; 9 bases are shared with TRBD1. The CDR3 has 16 amino acids. Germline V gene lookup returns CDR1 SGHRS and CDR2 YFSETQ. The ends lost 0 bases at V and 5 bases at J; junction bases unmatched: 7. The CDR3 loop is CASSLAGQGRGDTQYF. For the CDR3, the DNA is TGCGCCAGCAGCTTGGCAGGACAGGGGAGGGGAGATACGCAGTATTTT.

This chain uses TRBV27 with TRBJ1-1, with D unclear. In germline, CDR1 is MNHEY, CDR2 SMNVEV (reference sequence). The CDR3 length is 11 residues. V lost 7 bases, J lost 4 bases, and 7 bases lay in between. CDR3 nucleotides: TGTGCCAGCATTGTTGGCACTGAAGCTTTCTTT. The encoded protein is CASIVGTEAFF.

This chain joins TRBV10-3 and TRBJ2-1; TRBD2 matches 7 bases. Germline values: CDR1 ENHRY, CDR2 SYGVKD. The CDR3 runs 17 residues. With 4 bases clipped from V and 2 bases from J, the junction kept 11 bases outside the gene matches. CDR3 region: CAISGRSSGLPYNEQFF. The CDR3 nucleotides are TGTGCCATCAGTGGCCGCAGTAGCGGGCTCCCCTACAATGAGCAGTTCTTC.

The J gene is TRBJ1-1, the V gene TRBV9; 7 bases map to TRBD1. Looked up from germline, CDR1 is SGDLS and CDR2 is YYNGEE. The CDR3 is 15 amino acids. The V gene end was trimmed by 3 bases and the J gene end by 4 bases; junction bases not matched to a gene: 9. The CDR3 nucleotides read TGTGCCAGCAGCGCCGAGAGGGCAGGGGGCACTGAAGCTTTCTTT. It codes for CASSAERAGGTEAFF.

The chain employs TRBV4-2 and TRBJ2-1; 10 bases are shared with TRBD2. CDR1 and CDR2 (germline): LGHNA, YNFKEQ. The length of the CDR3 is 17 residues. J was trimmed by 5 bases and V by 0 bases; bases with no gene match: 7. CDR3: CASSQDGGTSEDNEQFF. The DNA of the CDR3 is TGTGCCAGCAGCCAAGACGGAGGGACTAGCGAAGACAATGAGCAGTTCTTC.

This chain joins TRBV7-9 and TRBJ2-3; TRBD1 agrees at 9 bases. Germline V gives CDR1 SEHNR, CDR2 FQNEAQ (reference sequence). CDR3 size: 17 residues. V shed 5 bases and J 3 bases; nucleotides not matched to a gene: 12. This CDR3 is CASSLLPGQGQTDTQYF. The CDR3, as DNA: TGTGCCAGCAGCCTACTTCCAGGACAGGGGCAAACAGATACGCAGTATTTT. Based on the CDR3 plus reference TRBV7-9 and TRBJ2-3, the full variable domain is DTGVSQNPRHKITKRGQNVTFRCDPISEHNRLYWYRQTLGQGPEFLTYFQNEAQLEKSRLLSDRFSAERPKGSFSTLEIQRTEQGDSAMYLCASSLLPGQGQTDTQYFGPGTRLTVL.

The chain employs TRBV10-3 and TRBJ2-1; D is undetermined. V was cut by 3 bases and J by 2 bases, with 11 bases left in between. Germline-derived CDR1 and CDR2 are ENHRY and SYGVKD. This CDR3 region has 15 residues. The CDR3 loop reads CAISDDVKPYNEQFF. CDR3 bases: TGTGCCATCAGTGATGATGTAAAGCCCTACAATGAGCAGTTCTTC.

The CDR3 DNA follows: TGCGCCAGCAGCTTTACGGGACAGTTCTACGAGCAGTACTTC. It encodes CASSFTGQFYEQYF. This sequence joins TRBV5-1 and TRBJ2-7, with TRBD1 identical over 7 bases. The junction had 5 bases not matched to a gene; V was cut back by 2 bases and J by 3 bases. Germline-derived CDR1 and CDR2 are SGHRS and YFSETQ. This CDR3 has 14 residues.

The chain has TRBV6-4 and TRBJ2-1; perhaps D is TRBD1 or TRBD2 (5 bases each). Germline V gene data show CDR1 as MRHNA and CDR2 as SNTAGT. The CDR3 runs 17 residues. V lost 0 bases and J lost 6, with 18 bases in between. The CDR3 spells CASSDSKGHTGPNEQFF. The CDR3, as DNA: TGTGCCAGCAGTGACTCGAAGGGCCACACGGGGCCCAATGAGCAGTTCTTC.

The rearrangement links TRBV10-2 to TRBJ1-5; 7 positions match TRBD1. Germline lookup yields CDR1 WSHSY and CDR2 SAAADI. The CDR3 is 15 amino acids. The junction had 8 bases not matched to a gene; V was cut back by 3 bases and J by 6 bases. CDR3 nucleotides: TGCGCCAGCAGTGACCTCGACAGGGTGCGTCAGCCCCAGCATTTT. Translation: CASSDLDRVRQPQHF.

The chain has TRBV7-9 and TRBJ2-1, with a weak D call TRBD2 (5 bases). Germline V CDR1 and CDR2: SEHNR, FQNEAQ (reference sequence). Trimming removed 2 bases at V and 7 bases at J, with 15 bases between. The CDR3 spans 15 residues. Written as DNA, the CDR3 is TGTGCCAGCAGCTTAATGGCCTTCCGGGGAAATGAGCAGTTCTTC. It is translated as CASSLMAFRGNEQFF.

V is TRBV28 and J is TRBJ2-1; possibly TRBD2 for D (5 bases). In germline, CDR1 is MDHEN, CDR2 SYDVKM. The V end was cut by 6 bases, the J end by 5 bases, with 32 bases between. This CDR3 is built from 20 residues. The CDR3 reads CASSLTTTQFPIAPDNEQFF. The CDR3 DNA is TGTGCCAGCAGCCTAACAACGACCCAGTTCCCCATAGCGCCAGACAATGAGCAGTTCTTC.

The chain combines TRBV5-8 with TRBJ1-1; 9 nucleotides align to TRBD1. The CDR3 spans 15 residues. CDR1 and CDR2 from the germline V gene are SGHTS and YDEGEE. With V trimmed by 3 bases and J by 5 bases, 8 bases remained unmatched. CDR3 coding DNA: TGTGCCAGCAGCTGGGACCTCGACAGGGGGACTGAAGCTTTCTTT. This sequence encodes CASSWDLDRGTEAFF.

The chain carries TRBV28 and TRBJ1-1; TRBD1 matches 8 bases. Per germline, CDR1 MDHEN and CDR2 SYDVKM. CDR3 length equals 14 residues. V shed 5 bases and J 5 bases; nucleotides not matched to a gene: 7. CDR3 nucleotides: TGTGCCAGCAGTCCCAGGGGGCTAGGAACTGAAGCTTTCTTT. Its translation: CASSPRGLGTEAFF.

The rearrangement uses TRBV5-3 and TRBJ2-7, with D hard to call. TRBV5-3 is flagged as an ORF with uncertain function. The V end lost 2 bases, the J end lost 7 bases, and 7 bases lay between the germline ends. The CDR3 loop spans 11 amino acids. The CDR3 sequence: CARSFWTEQYF. The CDR3 region has the DNA TGTGCCAGAAGCTTTTGGACGGAGCAGTACTTC.

This rearrangement joins TRBV28 to TRBJ2-3, with TRBD2 identical over 9 bases. Trimming at V came to 7 bases and at J to 4 bases, leaving 15 bases not matched to a gene. Germline assignment: CDR1 MDHEN and CDR2 SYDVKM. The CDR3 is 17 residues long. The CDR3 region is CASNSGRRVEIADTQYF. DNA of the CDR3: TGTGCCAGCAATAGCGGGAGAAGAGTAGAGATTGCAGATACGCAGTATTTT.

CDR3 nucleotides: TGCGCCAGCAGCCTCGGGTGGGACACCAGCACAGATACGCAGTATTTT. This sequence encodes CASSLGWDTSTDTQYF. V is TRBV5-1 and J is TRBJ2-3, with a possible D match to TRBD1 (6 bases). Per germline, CDR1 SGHRS and CDR2 YFSETQ. The CDR3 is made up of 16 amino acids. V lost 4 bases to trimming and J lost 0 bases, with 15 bases between them.

The chain carries TRBV7-9 and TRBJ1-2; D unresolved. Germline values: CDR1 SEHNR, CDR2 FQNEAQ (reference sequence). Trimming stripped 7 bases from V and 3 bases from J, with 6 bases between. This CDR3 contains 11 residues. DNA for the CDR3: TGTGCCAGCAAAAAAGACTATGGCTACACCTTC. Protein sequence: CASKKDYGYTF.